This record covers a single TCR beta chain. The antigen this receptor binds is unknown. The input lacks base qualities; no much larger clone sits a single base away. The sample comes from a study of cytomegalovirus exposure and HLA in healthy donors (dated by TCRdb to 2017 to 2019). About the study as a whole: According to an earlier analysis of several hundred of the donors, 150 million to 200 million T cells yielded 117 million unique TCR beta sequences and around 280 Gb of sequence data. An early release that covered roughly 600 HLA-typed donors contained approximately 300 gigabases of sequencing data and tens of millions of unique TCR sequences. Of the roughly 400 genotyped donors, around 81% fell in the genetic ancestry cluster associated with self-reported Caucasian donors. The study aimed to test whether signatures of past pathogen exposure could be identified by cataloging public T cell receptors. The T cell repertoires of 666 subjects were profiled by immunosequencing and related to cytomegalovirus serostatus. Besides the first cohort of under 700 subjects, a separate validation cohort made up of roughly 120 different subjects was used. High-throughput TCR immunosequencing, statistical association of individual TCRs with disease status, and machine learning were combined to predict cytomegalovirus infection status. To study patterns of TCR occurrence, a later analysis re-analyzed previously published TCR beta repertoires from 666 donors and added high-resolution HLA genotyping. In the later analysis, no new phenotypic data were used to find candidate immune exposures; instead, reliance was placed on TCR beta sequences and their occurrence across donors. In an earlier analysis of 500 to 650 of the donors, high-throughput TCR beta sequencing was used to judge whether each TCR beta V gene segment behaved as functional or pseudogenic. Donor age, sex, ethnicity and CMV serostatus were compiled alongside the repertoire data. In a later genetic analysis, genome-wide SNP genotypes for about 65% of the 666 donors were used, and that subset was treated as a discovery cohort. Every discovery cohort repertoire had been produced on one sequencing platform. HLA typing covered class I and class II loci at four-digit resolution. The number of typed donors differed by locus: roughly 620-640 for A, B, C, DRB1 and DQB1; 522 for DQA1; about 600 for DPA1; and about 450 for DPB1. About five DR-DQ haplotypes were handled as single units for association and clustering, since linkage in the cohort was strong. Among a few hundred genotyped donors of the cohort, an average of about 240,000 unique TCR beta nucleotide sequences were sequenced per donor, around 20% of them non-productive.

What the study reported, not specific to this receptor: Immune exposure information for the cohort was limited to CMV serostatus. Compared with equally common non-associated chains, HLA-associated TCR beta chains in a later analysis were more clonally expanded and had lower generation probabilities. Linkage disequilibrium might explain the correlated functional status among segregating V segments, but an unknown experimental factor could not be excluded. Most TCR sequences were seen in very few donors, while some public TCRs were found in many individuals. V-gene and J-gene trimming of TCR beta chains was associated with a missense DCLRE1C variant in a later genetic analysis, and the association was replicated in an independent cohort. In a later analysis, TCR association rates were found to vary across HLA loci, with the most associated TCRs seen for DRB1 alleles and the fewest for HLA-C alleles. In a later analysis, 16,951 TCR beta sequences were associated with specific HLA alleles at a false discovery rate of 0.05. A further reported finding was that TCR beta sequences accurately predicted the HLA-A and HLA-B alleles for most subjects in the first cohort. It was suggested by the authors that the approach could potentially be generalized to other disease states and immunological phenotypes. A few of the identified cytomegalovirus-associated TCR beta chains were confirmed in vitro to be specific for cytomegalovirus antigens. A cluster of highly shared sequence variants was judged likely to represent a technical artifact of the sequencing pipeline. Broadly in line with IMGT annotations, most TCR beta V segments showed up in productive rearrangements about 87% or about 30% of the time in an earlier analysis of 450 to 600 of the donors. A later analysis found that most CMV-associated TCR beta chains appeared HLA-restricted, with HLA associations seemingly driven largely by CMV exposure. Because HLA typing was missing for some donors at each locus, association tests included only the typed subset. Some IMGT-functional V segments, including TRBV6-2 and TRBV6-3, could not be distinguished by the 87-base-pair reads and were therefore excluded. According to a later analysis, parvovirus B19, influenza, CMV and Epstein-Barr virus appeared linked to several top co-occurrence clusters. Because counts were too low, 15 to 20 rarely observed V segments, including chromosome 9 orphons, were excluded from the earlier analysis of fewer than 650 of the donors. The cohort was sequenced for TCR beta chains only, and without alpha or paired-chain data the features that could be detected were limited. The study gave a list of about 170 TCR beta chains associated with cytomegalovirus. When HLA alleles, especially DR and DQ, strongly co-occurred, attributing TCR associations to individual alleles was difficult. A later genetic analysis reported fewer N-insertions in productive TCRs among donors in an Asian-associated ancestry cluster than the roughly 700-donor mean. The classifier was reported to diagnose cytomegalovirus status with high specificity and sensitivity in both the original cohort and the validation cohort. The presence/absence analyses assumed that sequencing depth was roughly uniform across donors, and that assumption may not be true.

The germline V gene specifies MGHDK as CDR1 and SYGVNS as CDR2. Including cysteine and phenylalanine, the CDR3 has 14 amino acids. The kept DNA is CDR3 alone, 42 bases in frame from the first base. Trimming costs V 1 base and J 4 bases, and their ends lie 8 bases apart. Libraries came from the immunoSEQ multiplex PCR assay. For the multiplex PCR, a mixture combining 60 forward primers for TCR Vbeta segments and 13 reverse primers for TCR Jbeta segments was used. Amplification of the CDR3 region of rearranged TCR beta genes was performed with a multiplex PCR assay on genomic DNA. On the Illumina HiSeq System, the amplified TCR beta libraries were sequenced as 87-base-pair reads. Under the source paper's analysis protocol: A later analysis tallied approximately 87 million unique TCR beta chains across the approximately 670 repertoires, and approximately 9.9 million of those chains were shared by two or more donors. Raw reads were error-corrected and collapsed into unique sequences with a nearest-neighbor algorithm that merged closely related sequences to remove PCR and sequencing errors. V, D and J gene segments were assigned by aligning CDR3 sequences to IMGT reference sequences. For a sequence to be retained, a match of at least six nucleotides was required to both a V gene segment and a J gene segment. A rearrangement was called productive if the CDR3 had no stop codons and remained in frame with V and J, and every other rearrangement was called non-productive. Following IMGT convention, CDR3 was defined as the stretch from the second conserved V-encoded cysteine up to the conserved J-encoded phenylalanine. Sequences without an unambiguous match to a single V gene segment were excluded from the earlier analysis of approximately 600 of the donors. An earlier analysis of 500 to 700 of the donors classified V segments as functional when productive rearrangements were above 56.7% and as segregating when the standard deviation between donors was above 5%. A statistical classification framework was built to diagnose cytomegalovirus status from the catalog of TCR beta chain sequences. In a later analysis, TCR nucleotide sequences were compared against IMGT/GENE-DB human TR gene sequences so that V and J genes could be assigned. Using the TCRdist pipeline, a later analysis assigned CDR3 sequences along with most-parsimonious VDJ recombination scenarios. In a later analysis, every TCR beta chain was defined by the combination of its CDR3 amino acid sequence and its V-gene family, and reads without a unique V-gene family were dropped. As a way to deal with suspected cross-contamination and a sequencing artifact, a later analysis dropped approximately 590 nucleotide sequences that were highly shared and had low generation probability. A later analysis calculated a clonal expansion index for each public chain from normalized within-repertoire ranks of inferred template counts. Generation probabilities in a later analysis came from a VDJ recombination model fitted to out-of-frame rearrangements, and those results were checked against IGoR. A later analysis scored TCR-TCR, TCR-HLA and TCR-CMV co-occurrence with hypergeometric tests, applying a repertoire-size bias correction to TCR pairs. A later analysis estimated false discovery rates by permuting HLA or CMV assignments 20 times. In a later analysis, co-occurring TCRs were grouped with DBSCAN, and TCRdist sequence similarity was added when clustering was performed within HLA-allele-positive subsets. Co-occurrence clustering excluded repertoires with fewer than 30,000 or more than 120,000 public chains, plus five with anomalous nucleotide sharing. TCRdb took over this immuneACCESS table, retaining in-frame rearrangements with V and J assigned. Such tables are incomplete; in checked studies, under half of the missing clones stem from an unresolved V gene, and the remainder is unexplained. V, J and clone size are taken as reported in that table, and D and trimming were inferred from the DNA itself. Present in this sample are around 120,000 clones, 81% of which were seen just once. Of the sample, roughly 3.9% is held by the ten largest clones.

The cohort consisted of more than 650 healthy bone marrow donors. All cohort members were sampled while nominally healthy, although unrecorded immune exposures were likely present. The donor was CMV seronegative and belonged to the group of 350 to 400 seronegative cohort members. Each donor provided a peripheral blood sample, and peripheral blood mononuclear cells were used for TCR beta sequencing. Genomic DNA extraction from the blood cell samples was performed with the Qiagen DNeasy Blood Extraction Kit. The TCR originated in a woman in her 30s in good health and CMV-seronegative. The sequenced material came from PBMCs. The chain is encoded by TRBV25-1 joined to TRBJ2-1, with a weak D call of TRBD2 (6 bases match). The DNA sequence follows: TGTGCCAGCAGTGAATCCCGGGGGTACAATGAGCAGTTCTTC. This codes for CASSESRGYNEQFF.